This T cell receptor (beta chain) originates from a study of Graves' ophthalmopathy and Graves' hyperthyroidism. Amplification from RNA transcripts yielded the TCR beta CDR3 regions. The library came from an HTBI-primed first-round RT-PCR and a second-round multiplex PCR. Using its own MiXCR run on the multiplex PCR reads, TCRdb lists one record per CDR3 protein. This table holds around 51,000 distinct CDR3 sequences, about 50% found once. The CDR3 is 14 residues long. Trimming pared 2 bases from V and 3 bases from J, leaving 11 bases between. This TCR was sampled from an adult man with Graves' ophthalmopathy. The V and J genes are TRBV12-3 or TRBV12-4 and TRBJ2-7; maybe TRBD1 (6 bases). Sequencing was performed on peripheral blood. In nucleotides, the CDR3 is TGTGCCAGCAGTTTAATTAGGGGACACTACGAGCAGTACTTC. This gives the protein CASSLIRGHYEQYF.